The 21 T cell receptor beta chains reported below all come from one sample, sequenced in a study of blood T cell repertoires in COVID-19. Sequencing was performed with immunoSEQ multiplex PCR; in TCRdb, only in-frame clones are kept and a portion is missing. The sample lists 150,000 to 200,000 clones; more than 65% were seen once. The sequenced material came from peripheral blood. Receptors were obtained from an older woman with COVID-19, enrolled during active disease.

This chain joins TRBV9 and TRBJ1-3, with 8 bases aligning to TRBD1. CDR3 length equals 14 residues. V gave up 4 bases and J gave up 4 bases; unmatched junction bases: 4. Germline V gene lookup returns CDR1 SGDLS and CDR2 YYNGEE. The CDR3 loop reads CASSPRDRGNTIYF. DNA for the CDR3: TGTGCCAGCAGCCCCCGGGACAGGGGAAACACCATATATTTT.

The rearrangement joins TRBV5-4 to TRBJ1-2; D is unresolved. The CDR3 has 13 residues. V lost 1 base to trimming and J lost 1 base, with 5 bases between them. The V gene's germline CDR1 is SGHNT and CDR2 YYREEE (reference sequence). The CDR3 bases are TGTGCCAGCAGCTTGCCAGATAACTATGGCTACACCTTC. The encoded protein is CASSLPDNYGYTF.

This clone occurred a few times. The chain joins TRBV18 to TRBJ1-1; no reliable D call. The CDR3 sequence is 16 residues long. Looked up from germline, CDR1 is KGHSH and CDR2 is LQKENI. Trimming took 2 bases from V and 2 from J, leaving 15 bases between them. The CDR3 is CASSPRGSPTNTEAFF. The CDR3 DNA is TGTGCCAGCTCACCAAGAGGGTCCCCCACCAACACTGAAGCTTTCTTT.

This chain joins TRBV3-1 (or the pseudogene TRBV3-2) and TRBJ1-1; D may be TRBD1 (5 bases). This CDR3 contains 13 residues. V was clipped by 3 bases and J by 3 bases, with 8 bases between them. Germline loops: CDR1 LGHDT, CDR2 YNNKEL (reference sequence). The CDR3 DNA sequence: TGTGCCAGCAGCCACGGAGGGGACACTGAAGCTTTCTTT. Its protein product is CASSHGGDTEAFF.

This sequence joins TRBV7-2 and TRBJ2-3, with D perhaps TRBD2 (7 bases). This CDR3 comprises 15 residues. The V gene's germline CDR1 is SGHTA and CDR2 FQGNSA. The germline V and J ends were trimmed by 5 bases and 6 bases, with 18 bases remaining between them. The CDR3 spells CASSPRGGPGDTQYF. The DNA of the CDR3 is TGTGCCAGCAGCCCGCGCGGGGGCCCCGGGGATACGCAGTATTTT. The variable domain in full, with the rest retrieved from reference TRBV7-2 and TRBJ2-3, is GAGVSQSPSNKVTEKGKDVELRCDPISGHTALYWYRQSLGQGLEFLIYFQGNSAPDKSGLPSDRFSAERTGGSVSTLTIQRTQQEDSAVYLCASSPRGGPGDTQYFGPGTRLTVL.

This clone has a handful of counts. This chain joins TRBV6-6 and TRBJ2-7, with D possibly being TRBD2 (5 bases). The ends were cut back, 8 bases at V and 7 bases at J, with 18 bases in the middle. Germline V gene lookup returns CDR1 MNHNY and CDR2 SVGAGI (reference sequence). CDR3 length: 13 amino acids. CDR3 sequence reads: CASSSRGLGEQYV. The DNA for the CDR3 is TGTGCCAGCTCGAGTAGAGGGCTTGGAGAGCAGTACGTC.

The rearrangement links TRBV19 to TRBJ1-5; TRBD1 might be the D (6 bases). Per germline, CDR1 LNHDA and CDR2 SQIVND (reference sequence). The CDR3 sequence is 14 residues long. Trimming cost V 4 bases and J 3 bases, with 10 bases left between them. As DNA, the CDR3 is TGTGCCAGTAGTAAGACAGGTGACAATCAGCCCCAGCATTTT. The encoded protein is CASSKTGDNQPQHF.

In this sample, this clone turned up once. The chain carries TRBV18 and TRBJ1-1; TRBD1 aligns across 12 bases. The V gene end was trimmed by 5 bases and the J gene end by 1 base; junction bases not matched to a gene: 8. This CDR3 spans 17 amino acids. CDR1 is KGHSH and CDR2 is LQKENI in the germline V gene. As DNA, the CDR3 is TGTGCCAGCTCAAAGGGACAGGGGGCTGGGACGAACACTGAAGCTTTCTTT. Translation: CASSKGQGAGTNTEAFF.

The chain links TRBV13 to TRBJ2-2; tentatively, D is TRBD1 (6 bases). Looked up from germline, CDR1 is PRHDT and CDR2 is FYEKMQ (reference sequence). The CDR3 has 16 amino acids. Trimming left V 0 bases short and J 4 bases short, with 12 bases between. The CDR3 coding sequence is TGTGCCAGCAGCTTAGGCCGCAGGGGCAGCACCGGGGAGCTGTTTTTT. This gives the protein CASSLGRRGSTGELFF.

The chain is built from TRBV28 and TRBJ2-2; 8 bases are a match to TRBD2. The V gene's germline CDR1 is MDHEN and CDR2 SYDVKM. The CDR3 has 15 residues. The V and J ends lost 5 bases and 3 bases, in that order; junction bases with no gene match: 5. The CDR3, as DNA: TGTGCCAGCAGTCCCGGGGGGGCGGACACCGGGGAGCTGTTTTTT. Amino acids: CASSPGGADTGELFF.

In this sample, this clone turned up a few times. The genes are TRBV5-1 and TRBJ2-7; D gene ambiguous. Trimming shortened V by 0 bases and J by 0 bases, and 10 bases separated the two germline ends. Germline CDR1 SGHRS, CDR2 YFSETQ. The CDR3 is 15 residues long. In nucleotides, the CDR3 is TGCGCCAGCAGCTTGGGATTAGCCTACTCCTACGAGCAGTACTTC. The encoded protein is CASSLGLAYSYEQYF.

The V gene is TRBV11-2, the J gene TRBJ1-5, with a possible D match to TRBD1 (5 bases). The CDR3 totals 16 residues. Between the trimmed V and J ends, which lost 5 bases and 4 bases, there was a span of 18 bases. Germline lookup yields CDR1 SGHAT and CDR2 FQNNGV. CDR3 coding DNA: TGTGCCAGCAGCCCAGGAGGTGCAGGGAGGAATCAGCCCCAGCATTTT. Encoded protein: CASSPGGAGRNQPQHF.

Here the CDR3 reads CASSQSLGGGPDTQYF. In nucleotides, the CDR3 is TGCGCCAGCAGCCAATCCCTCGGGGGAGGACCAGATACGCAGTATTTT. This chain links TRBV4-3 with TRBJ2-3, with a possible D match to TRBD2 (6 bases). This CDR3 spans 16 amino acids. Trimming removed 2 bases from V and 4 bases from J, with 16 bases in between. Germline lookup yields CDR1 LGHNA and CDR2 YSLEER.

The rearrangement uses TRBV11-2 and TRBJ2-1, with unresolved D. Looked up from germline, CDR1 is SGHAT and CDR2 is FQNNGV. The CDR3 extends over 12 amino acids. The V end was cut by 2 bases, the J end by 6 bases, with 5 bases between. The CDR3 here is CASSLFRNEQFF. CDR3 nucleotide sequence: TGTGCCAGCAGCTTATTTCGCAATGAGCAGTTCTTC.

CDR3 bases: TGTGCCAGTACCCCGTACATGAACACTGAAGCTTTCTTT. Its protein is CASTPYMNTEAFF. The J gene is TRBJ1-1, the V gene TRBV19, with D hard to call. CDR3 size: 13 residues. V gave up 7 bases and J gave up 0 bases, with 9 bases separating them. Germline CDR1 reads LNHDA; CDR2 reads SQIVND (reference sequence).

This rearrangement joins TRBV5-1 to TRBJ1-6; 7 nucleotides line up with TRBD1. This CDR3 is built from 15 residues. Germline lookup yields CDR1 SGHRS and CDR2 YFSETQ. V gave up 0 bases and J gave up 7 bases; unmatched junction bases: 4. The CDR3 nucleotides read TGCGCCAGCAGCTTGGCCGCCAGGGGGAATTCACCCCTCCACTTT. As protein: CASSLAARGNSPLHF.

The J gene is TRBJ1-1, the V gene TRBV7-2; D is uncertain. Trimming took off 2 bases at V and 4 bases at J, with 8 bases between the two ends. The CDR3 covers 13 residues. Per the germline V gene, CDR1 is SGHTA and CDR2 is FQGNSA. CDR3 sequence (DNA): TGTGCCAGCAGCTTACTTGGGCGCACTGAAGCTTTCTTT. Encoded protein: CASSLLGRTEAFF.

This chain connects TRBV5-4 to TRBJ2-7; 7 bases fit TRBD1. CDR3 size: 15 residues. Germline CDR1 is SGHNT and CDR2 is YYREEE (reference sequence). V dropped 0 bases and J dropped 4; count of bases not matched to a gene: 7. The CDR3 protein is CASSLGGGRGYEQYV. In DNA, the CDR3 is TGTGCCAGCAGCTTGGGAGGGGGCAGGGGGTACGAGCAGTACGTC.

This clone has only a few counts. The gene calls are TRBV18 and TRBJ2-2; no clear D gene. Germline loops: CDR1 KGHSH, CDR2 LQKENI. V lost 1 base, J lost 0 bases, and 9 bases lay in between. The CDR3 sequence is 16 residues long. The CDR3: CASSPLAGSNTGELFF. The CDR3 DNA is TGTGCCAGCTCACCACTGGCAGGCTCGAACACCGGGGAGCTGTTTTTT. The full variable domain, with the rest looked up from reference TRBV18 and TRBJ2-2, is NAGVMQNPRHLVRRRGQEARLRCSPMKGHSHVYWYRQLPEEGLKFMVYLQKENIIDESGMPKERFSAEFPKEGPSILRIQQVVRGDSAAYFCASSPLAGSNTGELFFGEGSRLTVL.

The chain recombines TRBV7-2 with TRBJ2-3; TRBD2 matches at 7 bases. CDR1 and CDR2 (germline): SGHTA, FQGNSA. The CDR3 sequence is 13 residues long. Germline trimming cut 10 bases from V and 4 bases from J; bases unmatched to any gene: 8. The CDR3 loop reads CATGEAGADTQYF. Written as DNA, the CDR3 is TGTGCCACTGGGGAGGCGGGAGCAGATACGCAGTATTTT.

This chain's CDR3 is CASSQDPGDGANVLTF. DNA of the CDR3: TGCGCCAGCAGCCAAGATCCGGGAGACGGGGCCAACGTCCTGACTTTC. This sequence joins TRBV4-3 and TRBJ2-6; tentative D call: TRBD2 (6 bases). Germline CDR1 is LGHNA and CDR2 is YSLEER. This CDR3 contains 16 residues. Deletions cut 0 bases from V and 4 bases from J, with 10 bases between.